This is a list of T cell receptor beta chains from one sample in a study of regulatory T cells in long-lasting Graves disease. TCRdb used MiXCR to reprocess the multiplex PCR reads, holding one entry per CDR3 protein. In the table there are about 420,000 distinct CDR3 sequences, around 24% of which are singletons. The sequencing used peripheral blood mononuclear cells (PBMCs), collected when the disease was refractory, from a patient treated with antithyroid drugs. The source is a female donor with Graves disease. CDR3s include the opening cysteine and the closing phenylalanine or tryptophan. Each record gives: J gene, D gene, CDR3 length, clone size, V gene, CDR3 DNA, CDR3 protein. A D gene is named only where the DNA matches it firmly. Only part of the rows carry a size: once, few, many, or a class if the clone is expanded.

j_call: TRBJ1-5
d_call: TRBD1
cdr3_length: 15
clone_size: .
v_call: TRBV7-2
cdr3_nt: TGTGCCAGCAGCGCGGTACAGGGGATCAATCAGCCCCAGCATTTT
cdr3_aa: CASSAVQGINQPQHF

j_call: TRBJ2-5
d_call: .
cdr3_length: 14
clone_size: many
v_call: TRBV25-1
cdr3_nt: TGTGCCAGCAGTGAAGTGGGGTTCGGAGAGACCCAGTACTTC
cdr3_aa: CASSEVGFGETQYF

j_call: TRBJ2-5
d_call: .
cdr3_length: 13
clone_size: many
v_call: TRBV20-1
cdr3_nt: TGCAGTGCGCCAACAGGGTATCAGGAGACCCAGTACTTC
cdr3_aa: CSAPTGYQETQYF

j_call: TRBJ2-7
d_call: .
cdr3_length: 12
clone_size: many
v_call: TRBV12-3/TRBV12-4
cdr3_nt: TGTGCCACCCGACTCGGGGGGCGCGAGCAGTACTTC
cdr3_aa: CATRLGGREQYF

j_call: TRBJ2-7
d_call: TRBD2
cdr3_length: 14
clone_size: .
v_call: TRBV10-2
cdr3_nt: TGCGCCACCGGAGCGGGAAGTAGCTCCTACGAGCAGTACTTC
cdr3_aa: CATGAGSSSYEQYF

j_call: TRBJ2-5
d_call: TRBD2
cdr3_length: 16
clone_size: .
v_call: TRBV3-1
cdr3_nt: TGTGCCAGCAGCCCCCTCGGGACTAGCGGTCTCGAGACCCAGTACTTC
cdr3_aa: CASSPLGTSGLETQYF

j_call: TRBJ2-7
d_call: .
cdr3_length: 14
clone_size: many
v_call: TRBV28
cdr3_nt: TGTGCCAGCAGCAGCGGAGATAGCTCCTACGAGCAGTACTTC
cdr3_aa: CASSSGDSSYEQYF

j_call: TRBJ2-7
d_call: .
cdr3_length: 13
clone_size: .
v_call: TRBV14
cdr3_nt: TGTGCCAGCAGCCCCCAATGGGGAGGCGAGCAGTACTTC
cdr3_aa: CASSPQWGGEQYF

j_call: TRBJ2-2
d_call: TRBD1
cdr3_length: 14
clone_size: .
v_call: TRBV20-1
cdr3_nt: TGCAGTGCTCTCCTGACAGGGGGTACCGGGGAGCTGTTTTTT
cdr3_aa: CSALLTGGTGELFF

j_call: TRBJ1-4
d_call: .
cdr3_length: 18
clone_size: .
v_call: TRBV19
cdr3_nt: TGTGCCAGTAGTCGTTGGCCAGCCGTCGGAGCAACTAATGAAAAACTGTTTTTT
cdr3_aa: CASSRWPAVGATNEKLFF

j_call: TRBJ2-5
d_call: .
cdr3_length: 14
clone_size: many
v_call: TRBV20-1
cdr3_nt: TGCAGTGCTAGAGATTATTTGGCCCCGGAGACCCAGTACTTC
cdr3_aa: CSARDYLAPETQYF

j_call: TRBJ1-1
d_call: .
cdr3_length: 14
clone_size: many
v_call: TRBV2
cdr3_nt: TGTGCCAGCAGTGAATCAGGTCCGAACACTGAAGCTTTCTTT
cdr3_aa: CASSESGPNTEAFF

j_call: TRBJ2-4
d_call: TRBD2
cdr3_length: 14
clone_size: .
v_call: TRBV20-1
cdr3_nt: TGCAGTACTAGGCTAGCGGATGCCAAAAACATTCAGTACTTC
cdr3_aa: CSTRLADAKNIQYF

j_call: TRBJ1-2
d_call: .
cdr3_length: 14
clone_size: many
v_call: TRBV27
cdr3_nt: TGTGCCAGCAGTTTCGCGGGGGGGCCTCGTGGCTACACCTTC
cdr3_aa: CASSFAGGPRGYTF

j_call: TRBJ2-2
d_call: TRBD2
cdr3_length: 18
clone_size: .
v_call: TRBV6-2/TRBV6-3
cdr3_nt: TGTGCCAGCAGTTCCCTAGGTGGGAGGGCCTATTCAGCCGGGGAGCTGTTTTTT
cdr3_aa: CASSSLGGRAYSAGELFF

j_call: TRBJ2-3
d_call: .
cdr3_length: 12
clone_size: few
v_call: TRBV20-1
cdr3_nt: TGCAGTGCTAGAAAGGGAGGAGATACGCAGTATTTT
cdr3_aa: CSARKGGDTQYF

j_call: TRBJ1-1
d_call: .
cdr3_length: 17
clone_size: .
v_call: TRBV3-1
cdr3_nt: TGTGCCAGCAGCCAAGTCCAGGGTCAGGGGAGGAACACTGAAGCTTTCTTT
cdr3_aa: CASSQVQGQGRNTEAFF

j_call: TRBJ2-5
d_call: .
cdr3_length: 15
clone_size: .
v_call: TRBV7-2
cdr3_nt: TGTGCCAGCAGCTTAAGTGTGGAGTTACAAGAGACCCAGTACTTC
cdr3_aa: CASSLSVELQETQYF

j_call: TRBJ1-2
d_call: .
cdr3_length: 13
clone_size: many
v_call: TRBV12-3/TRBV12-4
cdr3_nt: TGTGCCAGCAGTTCTGGACACCTGCGGGGCTACACCTTC
cdr3_aa: CASSSGHLRGYTF

j_call: TRBJ2-7
d_call: .
cdr3_length: 15
clone_size: .
v_call: TRBV7-2
cdr3_nt: TGTGCCAGCAGCTTAGAGGCGGGGCTTACCTACGAGCAGTACTTC
cdr3_aa: CASSLEAGLTYEQYF

j_call: TRBJ1-1
d_call: .
cdr3_length: 14
clone_size: few
v_call: TRBV12-3/TRBV12-4
cdr3_nt: TGTGCCAGCACCCAACCCCCCCCGAACACTGAAGCTTTCTTT
cdr3_aa: CASTQPPPNTEAFF

j_call: TRBJ2-7
d_call: .
cdr3_length: 14
clone_size: .
v_call: TRBV6-2/TRBV6-3
cdr3_nt: TGTGCCAGCAGTGAAGCTCGCTCGGCCCACGAGCAGTACTTC
cdr3_aa: CASSEARSAHEQYF

j_call: TRBJ1-2
d_call: TRBD1
cdr3_length: 15
clone_size: many
v_call: TRBV15
cdr3_nt: TGTGCCACCAGCAGGACAACAGGGGACAACTATGGCTACACCTTC
cdr3_aa: CATSRTTGDNYGYTF

j_call: TRBJ2-7
d_call: .
cdr3_length: 13
clone_size: .
v_call: TRBV7-2
cdr3_nt: TGTGCCAGCACGCGGACTAACGCCCACGAGCAGTACTTC
cdr3_aa: CASTRTNAHEQYF

j_call: TRBJ2-5
d_call: TRBD1
cdr3_length: 12
clone_size: few
v_call: TRBV2
cdr3_nt: TGTGCCAACCACGACAGGGGAAAGACCCAGTACTTC
cdr3_aa: CANHDRGKTQYF

j_call: TRBJ2-7
d_call: TRBD1
cdr3_length: 13
clone_size: few
v_call: TRBV20-1
cdr3_nt: TGCAGTGCCGTCGGGACAGGAGCCTACGAGCAGTACTTC
cdr3_aa: CSAVGTGAYEQYF

j_call: TRBJ1-4
d_call: .
cdr3_length: 15
clone_size: once
v_call: TRBV6-1
cdr3_nt: TGTGCCAGCAGCCTCAGGGGCATTGGATATGAAAAACCGTTTTTT
cdr3_aa: CASSLRGIGYEKPFF

j_call: TRBJ2-1
d_call: .
cdr3_length: 16
clone_size: .
v_call: TRBV10-3
cdr3_nt: TGTGCCATCAGTGAGTCGACGGTGAGAGGGTACAATGAGCAGTTCTTC
cdr3_aa: CAISESTVRGYNEQFF

j_call: TRBJ2-7
d_call: .
cdr3_length: 15
clone_size: .
v_call: TRBV7-6
cdr3_nt: TGTGCCAGCAGCTTAGGTGCGGAGAGCTCCTACGAGCGGTACTTC
cdr3_aa: CASSLGAESSYERYF

j_call: TRBJ2-7
d_call: TRBD2
cdr3_length: 15
clone_size: few
v_call: TRBV6-1
cdr3_nt: TGTGCCAGCCAGGGGGGCGCTAGCGGGAGTTTTGAGCAGTACTTC
cdr3_aa: CASQGGASGSFEQYF

j_call: TRBJ2-5
d_call: .
cdr3_length: 15
clone_size: .
v_call: TRBV18
cdr3_nt: TGTGCCAGCTCGACTTTCTCGGATGAGCAAGAGACCCAGTACTTC
cdr3_aa: CASSTFSDEQETQYF

j_call: TRBJ2-2
d_call: TRBD1
cdr3_length: 16
clone_size: few
v_call: TRBV6-4
cdr3_nt: TGTGCCAGCAGCGATGACGGGACAGGCCCGACCGGGGAGCTGTTTTTT
cdr3_aa: CASSDDGTGPTGELFF